The 3 T cell receptor beta chains presented below share a single source sample, sequenced in a study of beta chain features in type 1 diabetes. Sequencing targeted expressed TCRB transcripts, as all isolated RNA had been reverse transcribed. Repertoires were generated with immunoSEQ multiplex PCR, while TCRdb's copy carries only in-frame clones and drops some. The table shows about 320,000 clones, with around 15% occurring only once. Source material: central memory CD4+ T cells from blood. The receptors shown here come from a man in his thirties or forties in good health.

The chain employs TRBV5-1 and TRBJ2-5, with D perhaps matching TRBD2 (7 bases). This CDR3 spans 15 amino acids. V was pared by 6 bases and J by 4 bases, with 19 bases between. Germline CDR1 is SGHRS and CDR2 is YFSETQ. The CDR3 protein is CASTPGRGIGETQYF. The DNA of the CDR3 is TGCGCCAGCACCCCGGGGAGGGGGATCGGAGAGACCCAGTACTTC.

This clone has only a few counts. V is TRBV7-2 and J is TRBJ2-2, with TRBD2 as a possible D gene (5 bases). Trimming stripped 5 bases from V and 1 base from J, with 11 bases between. The CDR3 is 15 residues long. From germline, CDR1 is SGHTA and CDR2 FQGNSA. CDR3 in amino acids: CASSPEGGNTGELFF. CDR3 nucleotides: TGTGCCAGCAGCCCCGAGGGTGGGAACACCGGGGAGCTGTTTTTT. The whole variable domain, remainder taken from reference TRBV7-2 and TRBJ2-2, is GAGVSQSPSNKVTEKGKDVELRCDPISGHTALYWYRQSLGQGLEFLIYFQGNSAPDKSGLPSDRFSAERTGGSVSTLTIQRTQQEDSAVYLCASSPEGGNTGELFFGEGSRLTVL.

This clone has just a few counts. The rearrangement joins TRBV11-2 to TRBJ2-1, with D possibly being TRBD2 (5 bases). Between the trimmed V and J ends, which lost 5 bases and 8 bases, there was a span of 19 bases. From germline, CDR1 is SGHAT and CDR2 FQNNGV. This CDR3 is 15 amino acids long. DNA for the CDR3: TGTGCCAGCAGCCAGTCTGAGGGATTCGGGCATGAGCAGTTCTTC. Encoded protein: CASSQSEGFGHEQFF. Variable domain in full (rest from reference TRBV11-2 and TRBJ2-1): EAGVAQSPRYKIIEKRQSVAFWCNPISGHATLYWYQQILGQGPKLLIQFQNNGVVDDSQLPKDRFSAERLKGVDSTLKIQPAKLEDSAVYLCASSQSEGFGHEQFFGPGTRLTVL.